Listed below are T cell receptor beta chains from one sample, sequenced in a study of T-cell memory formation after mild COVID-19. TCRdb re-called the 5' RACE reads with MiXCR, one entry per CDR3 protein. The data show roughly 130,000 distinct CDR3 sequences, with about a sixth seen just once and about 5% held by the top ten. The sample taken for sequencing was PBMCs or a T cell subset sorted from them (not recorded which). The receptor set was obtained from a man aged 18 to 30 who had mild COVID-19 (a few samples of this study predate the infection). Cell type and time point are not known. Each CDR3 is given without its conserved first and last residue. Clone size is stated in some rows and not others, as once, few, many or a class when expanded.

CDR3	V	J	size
ATSIQGDTQY	TRBV15	TRBJ2-3	-
ASSLARSGPQETQY	TRBV5-1	TRBJ2-5	many
ASRLLTGLSGANVLT	TRBV6-5	TRBJ2-6	once
ASSPTGENYGYT	TRBV7-8	TRBJ1-2	-
ASSLAPGRRNQPQH	TRBV28	TRBJ1-5	-
ASSWGDAHSGNTIY	TRBV19	TRBJ1-3	once
ASSPPFRGNTEAF	TRBV5-1	TRBJ1-1	-
SVGQGRGEKLF	TRBV29-1	TRBJ1-4	-
ASSEGQMGSPLH	TRBV10-2	TRBJ1-6	few
SPRENNEQF	TRBV29-1	TRBJ2-1	few
ATSDRTSPDTQY	TRBV24-1	TRBJ2-3	few
ASSGTGGEQF	TRBV18	TRBJ2-1	few
ASSRRLAGRDTQY	TRBV12-3/TRBV12-4	TRBJ2-3	many
ASSLLDRETEAF	TRBV19	TRBJ1-1	few
ASSLTGGEGTEAF	TRBV5-1	TRBJ1-1	few
ASRRTSGGDTDTQY	TRBV5-4	TRBJ2-3	-
ASSFVPGGEQY	TRBV12-3/TRBV12-4	TRBJ2-7	few
ASSLGEARNEKLF	TRBV7-9	TRBJ1-4	-
ASSLLGTSGQETQY	TRBV12-3/TRBV12-4	TRBJ2-5	-
AWSPRGPEAF	TRBV30	TRBJ1-1	few
ASSLVWADTQY	TRBV5-1	TRBJ2-3	few
ASSQDWAPIDIQY	TRBV4-2	TRBJ2-4	-
ASSSRSEQETQY	TRBV5-1	TRBJ2-5	few
ASTRLTGLNGYT	TRBV4-1	TRBJ1-2	-
ASSPGQGHQPQH	TRBV9	TRBJ1-5	-
AARAQVSGNTIY	TRBV12-3/TRBV12-4	TRBJ1-3	-
ASSVAGGNNSPLH	TRBV2	TRBJ1-6	-
AISESLTGDYGYT	TRBV10-3	TRBJ1-2	few
ASSLASTNTEAF	TRBV27	TRBJ1-1	-
ASSPLGTGYNEQF	TRBV27	TRBJ2-1	few
ASSRESGGYT	TRBV12-3/TRBV12-4	TRBJ1-2	many